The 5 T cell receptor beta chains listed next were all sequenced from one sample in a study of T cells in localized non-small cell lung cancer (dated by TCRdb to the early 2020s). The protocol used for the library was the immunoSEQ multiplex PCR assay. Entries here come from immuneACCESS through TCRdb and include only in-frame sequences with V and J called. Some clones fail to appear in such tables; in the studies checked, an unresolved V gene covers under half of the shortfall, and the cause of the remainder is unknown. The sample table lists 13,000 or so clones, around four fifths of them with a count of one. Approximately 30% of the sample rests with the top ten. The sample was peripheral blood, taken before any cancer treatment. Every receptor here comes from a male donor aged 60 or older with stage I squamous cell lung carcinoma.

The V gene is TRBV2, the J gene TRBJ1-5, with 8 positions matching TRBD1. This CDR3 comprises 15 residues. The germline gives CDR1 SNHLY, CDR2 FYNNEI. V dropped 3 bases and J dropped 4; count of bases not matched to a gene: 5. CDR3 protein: CASSDFRTGNQPQHF. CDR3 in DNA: TGTGCCAGCAGTGACTTCAGGACAGGGAATCAGCCCCAGCATTTT.

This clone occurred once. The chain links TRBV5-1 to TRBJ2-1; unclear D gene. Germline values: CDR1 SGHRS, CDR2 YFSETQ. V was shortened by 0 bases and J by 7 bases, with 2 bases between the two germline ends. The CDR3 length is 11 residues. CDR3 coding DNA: TGCGCCAGCAGCTTGGATAATGAGCAGTTCTTC. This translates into CASSLDNEQFF. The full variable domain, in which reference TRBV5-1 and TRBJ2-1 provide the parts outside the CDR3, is KAGVTQTPRYLIKTRGQQVTLSCSPISGHRSVSWYQQTPGQGLQFLFEYFSETQRNKGNFPGRFSGRQFSNSRSEMNVSTLELGDSALYLCASSLDNEQFFGPGTRLTVL.

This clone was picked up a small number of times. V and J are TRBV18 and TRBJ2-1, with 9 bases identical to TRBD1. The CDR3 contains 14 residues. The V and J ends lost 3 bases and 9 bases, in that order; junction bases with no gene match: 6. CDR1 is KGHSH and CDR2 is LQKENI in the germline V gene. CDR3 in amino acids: CASSPLQGASEQFF. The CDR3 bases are TGTGCCAGCTCACCTTTACAGGGGGCCAGTGAGCAGTTCTTC.

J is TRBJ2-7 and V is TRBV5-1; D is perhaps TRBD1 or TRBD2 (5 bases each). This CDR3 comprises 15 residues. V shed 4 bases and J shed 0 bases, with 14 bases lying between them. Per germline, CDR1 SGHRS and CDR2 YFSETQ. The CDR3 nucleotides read TGCGCCAGCAGCCGGGACGGTGGAGGCTCCTACGAGCAGTACTTC. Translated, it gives CASSRDGGGSYEQYF.

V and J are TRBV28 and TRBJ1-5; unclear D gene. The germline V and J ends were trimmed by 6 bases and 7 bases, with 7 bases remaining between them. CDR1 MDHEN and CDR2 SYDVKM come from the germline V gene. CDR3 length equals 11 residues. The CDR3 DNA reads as TGTGCCAGCAGCACAATCCAGCCCCAGCATTTT. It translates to CASSTIQPQHF.